The clone carrying this T cell receptor (beta chain) was seen at least ten times. No antigen is known for it. V was clipped by 2 bases and J by 0 bases, with 5 bases between them. The CDR3 is 15 amino acids. Germline V gene data show CDR1 as SNHLY and CDR2 as FYNNEI. The use of genomic DNA as template underpinned the TCR beta VDJ and CDR3 profiling. In TCRdb, the reads were re-called with MiXCR into one record per CDR3 protein. Here the sample spans about 68,000 distinct CDR3 sequences, approximately 51% being singletons. This entry comes from a study of CD8+CD57+ T cells in acquired aplastic anemia. Across the whole study: Yields of DNA that came from sorted CD4+ and CD8+ cells averaged about 3.3 ug. Among healthy donors, CD4+ cells averaged approximately 10 million reads. Study-level findings and limits: Patients versus controls showed no significant CD8+ Simpson's diversity difference. The same twenty-nine CD8+ CDR3 sequences occurred in patients and in controls.

The sequence came from a human donor in good health, serving as a control. The V gene is TRBV2, the J gene TRBJ2-6; D is possibly TRBD1 (5 bases). The specimen sequenced was sorted CD4+, CD8+, or CD8+CD57+ T cells (not recorded which) from PBMCs. CDR3 sequence: CASSERGSGANVLTF. The CDR3 nucleotides are TGTGCCAGCAGTGAAAGGGGCTCTGGGGCCAACGTCCTGACTTTC.